The 23 T cell receptor beta chains in this list originate from one sample, sequenced in a study of shared clonotypes between healthy human individuals. The assay was immunoSEQ multiplex PCR, and TCRdb's table has in-frame clones only and misses some. This sample yields some 2,500,000 clones, of which just under 95% are seen a single time; around 0.38% belongs to the top ten. The sequenced sample consisted of naive CD4+ T cells from PBMCs. The subset here: CD45RA+ positively selected. All receptors come from a man younger than 35 in good health. Some clones in this sample may be carry-over from other donors' samples.

The V and J genes are TRBV11-3 and TRBJ2-5; D perhaps matches TRBD1 (6 bases). The length of the CDR3 is 14 residues. Germline values: CDR1 SGHNT, CDR2 YENEEA. Deletions cut 8 bases from V and 5 bases from J, with 18 bases between. The CDR3 sequence: CASGYPVRGETQYF. CDR3 in DNA: TGTGCCAGCGGGTACCCGGTTAGGGGGGAGACCCAGTACTTC.

V and J are TRBV27 and TRBJ2-3; D possibly corresponds to TRBD2 (5 bases). The ends were cut back, 7 bases at V and 2 bases at J, with 13 bases in the middle. This CDR3 spans 14 amino acids. Germline V gene data show CDR1 as MNHEY and CDR2 as SMNVEV (reference sequence). The CDR3 here is CASTRTPNTDTQYF. The CDR3 DNA is TGTGCCAGCACCAGGACTCCAAACACAGATACGCAGTATTTT.

This rearrangement joins TRBV2 to TRBJ1-2; D is possibly TRBD1 (5 bases). V was shortened by 4 bases and J by 4 bases, with 16 bases between the two germline ends. Germline CDR1 reads SNHLY; CDR2 reads FYNNEI. CDR3 length equals 15 residues. CDR3 region: CASSAGLFGAYGYTF. CDR3 DNA: TGTGCCAGCAGTGCGGGGCTGTTTGGTGCCTATGGCTACACCTTC.

The gene calls are TRBV2 and TRBJ2-1, with unresolved D. With 6 bases removed from V and 10 bases from J, the gap between germline ends came to 13 bases. Per germline, CDR1 SNHLY and CDR2 FYNNEI. The CDR3 is 12 residues long. CDR3: CASSQTGTEQFF. The CDR3 DNA reads TGTGCCAGCAGCCAGACTGGCACGGAGCAGTTCTTC. The whole variable domain, filled in from reference TRBV2 and TRBJ2-1, reads EPEVTQTPSHQVTQMGQEVILRCVPISNHLYFYWYRQILGQKVEFLVSFYNNEISEKSEIFDDQFSVERPDGSNFTLKIRSTKLEDSAMYFCASSQTGTEQFFGPGTRLTVL.

The genes are TRBV11-3 and TRBJ2-3, with a tentative D call TRBD2 (5 bases). V lost 3 bases, J lost 0 bases, and 10 bases lay in between. This CDR3 contains 15 residues. Looked up from germline, CDR1 is SGHNT and CDR2 is YENEEA. The CDR3 DNA follows: TGTGCCAGCAGCTTTAGATCGGGGAGCACAGATACGCAGTATTTT. Its protein product is CASSFRSGSTDTQYF.

A word on this clone: The sample holds other DNA sequences that translate to the same CDR3. The genes are TRBV6-6 and TRBJ2-3, with D possibly TRBD1 on 5 matching bases. Germline V CDR1 and CDR2: MNHNY, SVGAGI (reference sequence). CDR3 length: 15 residues. The V end lost 0 bases, the J end lost 0 bases, and 7 bases lay between the germline ends. The CDR3 region is CASSYSRTSTDTQYF. The CDR3 DNA reads as TGTGCCAGCAGTTACTCCAGGACAAGCACAGATACGCAGTATTTT.

This chain uses TRBV29-1 with TRBJ1-6; tentatively, D is TRBD1 (5 bases). Trimming took off 4 bases at V and 11 bases at J, with 18 bases between the two ends. The germline V gene has CDR1 SQVTM and CDR2 ANQGSEA. The CDR3 extends over 14 amino acids. The chain's CDR3 is CSVGEAGGLTPLHF. CDR3 in DNA: TGCAGCGTTGGCGAAGCGGGGGGACTGACACCCCTCCACTTT.

The chain has TRBV6-5 and TRBJ2-1; D is ambiguous. This CDR3 contains 16 residues. Germline V gives CDR1 MNHEY, CDR2 SVGAGI. V lost 0 bases and J lost 5, with 14 bases in between. CDR3 loop: CASSYSISQSDNEQFF. The CDR3 DNA is TGTGCCAGCAGTTACTCGATCTCCCAGTCCGACAATGAGCAGTTCTTC.

About this clone itself: Other DNA sequences in the sample encode the same CDR3. The rearrangement links TRBV5-1 to TRBJ2-1, with 10 bases identical to TRBD2. The CDR3 runs to 15 residues. Germline CDR1 and CDR2: SGHRS and YFSETQ. Trimming cost V 3 bases and J 5 bases; bases outside gene matches: 5. In nucleotides, the CDR3 is TGCGCCAGCAGCTACCTAGCGGGAGCAAACAATGAGCAGTTCTTC. Translation: CASSYLAGANNEQFF.

The J gene is TRBJ1-5, the V gene TRBV5-6, with 7 nucleotides matching TRBD1. Germline V gene lookup returns CDR1 SGHDT and CDR2 YYEEEE. The V and J ends lost 3 bases and 3 bases, in that order; junction bases with no gene match: 12. This CDR3 comprises 17 residues. CDR3 loop: CASSWGGGQALNQPQHF. In DNA, the CDR3 is TGTGCCAGCAGCTGGGGGGGAGGACAGGCCCTCAATCAGCCCCAGCATTTT.

The V call is TRBV4-3, the J call TRBJ1-4, with 9 positions matching TRBD1. The V and J ends lost 4 bases and 7 bases, in that order; junction bases with no gene match: 10. CDR3 size: 16 residues. CDR1 is LGHNA and CDR2 is YSLEER in the germline V gene. CDR3 coding DNA: TGCGCCAGCAGCCCGAGGACAGGGGAGGGGTTTGAAAAACTGTTTTTT. This gives the protein CASSPRTGEGFEKLFF.

The genes are TRBV28 and TRBJ2-2, with D tentatively TRBD2 (6 bases). CDR1 is MDHEN, CDR2 SYDVKM, per germline. This CDR3 has 13 residues. Trimming cost V 5 bases and J 5 bases, with 9 bases left between them. The CDR3 DNA is TGTGCCAGCAGTCCTCGGGGGACCGGGGAGCTGTTTTTT. Amino acid sequence: CASSPRGTGELFF.

The rearrangement joins TRBV19 to TRBJ1-1, with D unclear. Germline loops: CDR1 LNHDA, CDR2 SQIVND (reference sequence). V was cut by 5 bases and J by 2 bases, with 21 bases left in between. There are 17 residues in the CDR3. The DNA of the CDR3 is TGTGCCAGTAGTTCACAGTATGGACTCGTTCAAAACACTGAAGCTTTCTTT. The encoded protein is CASSSQYGLVQNTEAFF. Complete variable domain (other parts from reference TRBV19 and TRBJ1-1): DGGITQSPKYLFRKEGQNVTLSCEQNLNHDAMYWYRQDPGQGLRLIYYSQIVNDFQKGDIAEGYSVSREKKESFPLTVTSAQKNPTAFYLCASSSQYGLVQNTEAFFGQGTRLTVV.

This chain uses TRBV4-1 with TRBJ2-1; 8 nucleotides line up with TRBD1. Trimming at V came to 0 bases and at J to 6 bases, leaving 7 bases not matched to a gene. Germline CDR1 is MGHRA and CDR2 is YSYEKL. This CDR3 is 16 amino acids long. CDR3 sequence: CASSQDRGQAGNEQFF. CDR3 bases: TGCGCCAGCAGCCAAGATCGGGGACAGGCAGGCAATGAGCAGTTCTTC.

This clone came up once. The J gene is TRBJ1-1, the V gene TRBV28; D may be TRBD1 (5 bases). The germline V and J ends were trimmed by 4 bases and 0 bases, with 18 bases remaining between them. Germline CDR1 MDHEN, CDR2 SYDVKM. The CDR3 covers 17 residues. This CDR3 is CASSSLGSGGMNTEAFF. The CDR3 DNA follows: TGTGCCAGCAGTTCACTAGGTTCGGGGGGTATGAACACTGAAGCTTTCTTT.

This rearrangement joins TRBV28 to TRBJ1-5; unclear D gene. Trimming left V 4 bases short and J 4 bases short, with 5 bases between. Germline lookup yields CDR1 MDHEN and CDR2 SYDVKM. This CDR3 is built from 12 residues. The CDR3 is CASSWRNQPQHF. The CDR3 region has the DNA TGTGCCAGCAGTTGGAGGAATCAGCCCCAGCATTTT.

The chain employs TRBV7-2 and TRBJ2-7; 8 positions agree with TRBD1. The length of the CDR3 is 16 residues. Per the germline V gene, CDR1 is SGHTA and CDR2 is FQGNSA. With V trimmed by 0 bases and J by 2 bases, 6 bases remained unmatched. CDR3 bases: TGTGCCAGCAGCTTAGCTCTGTCGGACAGGGCCTACGAGCAGTACTTC. Its translation is CASSLALSDRAYEQYF.

The V call is TRBV2, the J call TRBJ1-2; D gene ambiguous. The CDR3 extends over 15 amino acids. V dropped 8 bases and J dropped 4 bases, with 20 bases sitting between them. Germline lookup yields CDR1 SNHLY and CDR2 FYNNEI. The CDR3 here is CASRHESGGFYGYTF. The CDR3 nucleotides are TGTGCCAGCCGGCATGAGTCGGGCGGTTTCTATGGCTACACCTTC.

The chain links TRBV25-1 to TRBJ2-3; 10 positions agree with TRBD2. Trimming removed 2 bases from V and 2 bases from J; junction bases left unmatched: 7. CDR3 length: 17 amino acids. Germline assignment: CDR1 MGHDK and CDR2 SYGVNS. CDR3 region: CASSESRTSGFTDTQYF. In DNA, the CDR3 is TGTGCCAGCAGTGAAAGTCGGACTAGCGGTTTCACAGATACGCAGTATTTT.

The rearrangement joins TRBV4-2 to TRBJ2-3; TRBD2 aligns across 7 bases. The germline gives CDR1 LGHNA, CDR2 YNFKEQ. Trimming removed 4 bases from V and 4 bases from J; junction bases left unmatched: 11. The CDR3 is 16 residues long. CDR3 amino acids: CASSLQNIAGPDTQYF. The CDR3, as DNA: TGTGCCAGCAGCCTCCAGAATATAGCGGGTCCAGATACGCAGTATTTT.

The gene calls are TRBV9 and TRBJ2-2; D might be TRBD1 (5 bases). CDR3 length equals 16 residues. The ends were cut back, 1 base at V and 2 bases at J, with 12 bases in the middle. Germline values: CDR1 SGDLS, CDR2 YYNGEE. DNA for the CDR3: TGTGCCAGCAGCGTAAGGGGCGACTCCAACACCGGGGAGCTGTTTTTT. It yields the protein CASSVRGDSNTGELFF.

This chain joins TRBV28 and TRBJ1-4; 8 bases align to TRBD1. The V gene's germline CDR1 is MDHEN and CDR2 SYDVKM. CDR3 length: 13 residues. Unmatched junction bases numbered 6, after V lost 6 bases and J lost 9 bases. CDR3 region: CASRTGQGQKLFF. The CDR3 DNA follows: TGTGCCAGCAGGACTGGACAGGGCCAAAAACTGTTTTTT.

The V and J genes are TRBV6-4 and TRBJ2-1; D possibly corresponds to TRBD2 (6 bases). V was clipped by 3 bases and J by 6 bases, with 15 bases between them. Germline-derived CDR1 and CDR2 are MRHNA and SNTAGT. The CDR3 is 15 amino acids. Written as DNA, the CDR3 is TGTGCCAGCAGTGATGGGACTTTAGGAGGCAATGAGCAGTTCTTC. Its translation is CASSDGTLGGNEQFF.